A selection of T cell receptor beta chains follows, all from one sample in a study of blood T cell repertoires in COVID-19. The table came from immunoSEQ multiplex PCR; TCRdb's copy has only in-frame clones and leaves some out. In the table there are approximately 100,000 clones, 85% to 90% of which are singletons. The sample taken for sequencing was peripheral blood. The receptors here all came from a human donor in a cohort sampled during active COVID-19. Each CDR3 is given with its conserved first and last residue. A D gene is named only where the DNA matches it firmly. Part of the rows lack a size; the others show once, few, many or a class for expanded clones.

j_call d_call v_call clone_size cdr3_nt cdr3_aa
TRBJ2-3 - TRBV3-1/TRBV3-2 - TGTGCCAGCAGCCAAGGGGCGGGATCCACAGATACGCAGTATTTT CASSQGAGSTDTQYF
TRBJ2-7 - TRBV5-1 - TGCGCCAGCAGCGTCGACGCCAGGGACTACGAGCAGTACTTC CASSVDARDYEQYF
TRBJ1-1 TRBD1 TRBV2 - TGTGCCAGCAGTGGGAGGACAGGGGGCAGGAACACTGAAGCTTTCTTT CASSGRTGGRNTEAFF
TRBJ1-2 - TRBV6-6 - TGTGCCAGCAGTCGGGGCTCCTCCGAACTTTTAGCTAACTATGGCTACACCTTC CASSRGSSELLANYGYTF
TRBJ2-7 TRBD2 TRBV6-6 once TGTGCCAGCAGTTACTCCGCCGGGGGGGCCCACGAGCAGTACTTC CASSYSAGGAHEQYF
TRBJ1-6 - TRBV5-1 few TGCGCCAGCAGCTTGGAGTATTCGGCACCCCTCCACTTT CASSLEYSAPLHF
TRBJ1-3 TRBD1 TRBV5-1 once TGCGCCAGCAGCTGGACGGGCAGGGGGTATTCTGGAAACACCATATATTTT CASSWTGRGYSGNTIYF
TRBJ1-2 TRBD1 TRBV7-2 - TGTGCCAGCACGCCGCAGGGACAGGGTTATGGCTACACCTTC CASTPQGQGYGYTF
TRBJ1-2 - TRBV14 - TGTGCCAGCAGCCTGCTGACACACTATGGCTACACCTTC CASSLLTHYGYTF
TRBJ2-2 - TRBV18 - TGTGCCAGCTCACGTGATGGGGGCGTCACCGGGGAGCTGTTTTTT CASSRDGGVTGELFF
TRBJ2-7 - TRBV3-1/TRBV3-2 - TGTGCCAGCAGCCCGGCCGGGGGGCCCTACGAGCAGTACTTC CASSPAGGPYEQYF
TRBJ1-1 - TRBV7-9 - TGTGCCAGCAGCCCCGGGACAACGACTGAAGCTTTCTTT CASSPGTTTEAFF
TRBJ2-7 - TRBV2 once TGTGCCAGCAGTGATACCGGGATAACAGTGAGCTCCTACGAGCAGTACTTC CASSDTGITVSSYEQYF
TRBJ2-3 - TRBV7-2 - TGTGCCAGCAGCCTTCAACGCGGAGATACGCAGTATTTT CASSLQRGDTQYF
TRBJ2-2 - TRBV6-5 - TGTGCCAGCAGGAGAGACAGCAACACCGGGGAGCTGTTTTTT CASRRDSNTGELFF
TRBJ2-7 - TRBV6-1 once TGTGCCAGCAGTGAACGGCCTAGCAAGTACGAGCAGTACTTC CASSERPSKYEQYF
TRBJ1-1 - TRBV19 - TGTGCCAGTAGTATAACGGTGAACACTGAAGCTTTCTTT CASSITVNTEAFF
TRBJ1-4 TRBD1 TRBV19 few TGTGCCAGTAGTATCCGTCGACAGGGGGGAAATGAAAAACTGTTTTTT CASSIRRQGGNEKLFF
TRBJ1-5 TRBD1 TRBV7-9 - TGTGCCAGCAGGGCGACAGGGGATAGCAATCAGCCCCAGCATTTT CASRATGDSNQPQHF
TRBJ2-2 TRBD2 TRBV5-6 - TGTGCCAGCAGCTTGGTCGGCGGGGGGGCCACCGGGGAGCTGTTTTTT CASSLVGGGATGELFF
TRBJ2-1 - TRBV5-1 few TGCGCCAGCAGCTCGCCGACAGACAATGAGCAGTTCTTC CASSSPTDNEQFF
TRBJ1-1 - TRBV28 - TGTGCCAGCAGTTACAGGGAGAGCACTGAAGCTTTCTTT CASSYRESTEAFF
TRBJ2-3 TRBD2 TRBV5-1 - TGCGCCAGCAGCGCCCAGACTAGCGGGGGCACAGATACGCAGTATTTT CASSAQTSGGTDTQYF
TRBJ1-2 - TRBV7-9 - TGTGCCAGCAGCTTCACAGGGCACCATGGCTACACCTTC CASSFTGHHGYTF
TRBJ2-7 - TRBV9 - TGTGCCAGCAGCGTAGCGACAGGCTACGAGCAGTACTTC CASSVATGYEQYF
TRBJ1-4 - TRBV19 - TGTGCCAGTAGTTTACAGGGTAGGGTTGAAAAACTGTTTTTT CASSLQGRVEKLFF
TRBJ2-7 TRBD1 TRBV18 - TGTGCCAGCTCACCACACGGGACAGGGGTTTTCTACGAGCAGTACTTC CASSPHGTGVFYEQYF
TRBJ1-1 TRBD1 TRBV15 - TGTGCCACCAGCAGATGGACAGGGGGCATCTCTGAAGCTTTCTTT CATSRWTGGISEAFF
TRBJ2-1 TRBD1 TRBV7-8 - TGTGCCAGCAGCTCAGGGGACAGCCAAAAAACGGGCAATGAGCAGTTCTTC CASSSGDSQKTGNEQFF
TRBJ2-7 TRBD2 TRBV7-8 - TGTGCCAGCAGCCGTCTTATTTTAACTAGCGGGGGGGCCGATGAGCAGTACTTC CASSRLILTSGGADEQYF
TRBJ2-5 - TRBV18 - TGTGCCAGCTCACCCAGGCGGCTAGCCCAAGAGACCCAGTACTTC CASSPRRLAQETQYF
TRBJ1-1 - TRBV18 - TGTGCCAGCTCACCCGAAGGTGCGACAGGCTACTTT CASSPEGATGYF
TRBJ1-5 - TRBV11-2 - TGTGCCAGCAGCTTAGCGGGGGATTGGCGCAATCAGCCCCAGCATTTT CASSLAGDWRNQPQHF
TRBJ2-3 - TRBV9 once TGTGCCAGCAGCGTCGGGACTTACACAGATACGCAGTATTTT CASSVGTYTDTQYF
TRBJ1-1 TRBD1 TRBV5-1 - TGCGCCAGCAGAGGGGGCGACACTGAAGCTTTCTTT CASRGGDTEAFF
TRBJ2-1 TRBD2 TRBV19 medium-sized TGTGCCAGTAGTCCTTTCCGCGGGGGGTACAATGAGCAGTTCTTC CASSPFRGGYNEQFF
TRBJ1-5 TRBD1 TRBV18 - TGTGCCAGCTCACCAGGCAGGGGGTTTAATCAGCCCCAGCATTTT CASSPGRGFNQPQHF
TRBJ1-2 - TRBV19 - TGTGCCAGTAGTATGGGGGGACGTGGCTACACCTTC CASSMGGRGYTF
TRBJ2-7 TRBD1 TRBV4-1 - TGCGCCAGCAGCCGGGGACAGGGTTCTTTCTACGAGCAGTACTTC CASSRGQGSFYEQYF
TRBJ2-5 TRBD1 TRBV7-8 - TGTGCCAGCAGCTCTCAGGACAGGGCCCAAGAGACCCAGTACTTC CASSSQDRAQETQYF
TRBJ2-1 - TRBV6-5 - TGTGCCAGCAGTTCAGGGTCCACCTACAATGAGCAGTTCTTC CASSSGSTYNEQFF
TRBJ1-5 TRBD1 TRBV6-6 - TGTGCCAGCAGTTACGCCAACAGGGGCTATCAGCCCCAGCATTTT CASSYANRGYQPQHF
TRBJ2-1 TRBD2 TRBV10-3 once TGTGCCTCCGGGGGACTAGCGGGGTTGGTGAATGAGCAGTTCTTC CASGGLAGLVNEQFF
TRBJ1-1 - TRBV4-2 - TGTGCCAGCAGCCAATCCGGGGGGCTGGGGACTGAAGCTTTCTTT CASSQSGGLGTEAFF
TRBJ2-2 TRBD1 TRBV24-1 - TGTGCCACCAGTGATGGACAGGCGGCCTTCAACACCGGGGAGCTGTTTTTT CATSDGQAAFNTGELFF
TRBJ1-4 - TRBV2 - TGTGCCAGCAGCCCCACACCCGCAACTAATGAAAAACTGTTTTTT CASSPTPATNEKLFF
TRBJ1-4 - TRBV5-6 - TGTGCCAGCAGCAGAACACCGGTCGGCGGTGAAAAACTGTTTTTT CASSRTPVGGEKLFF
TRBJ2-7 - TRBV11-2 once TGTGCCAGCAGCCTAGAGACAGGCGGTGGTGCCGAGCAGTACTTC CASSLETGGGAEQYF
TRBJ1-3 - TRBV9 - TGTGCCAGCAGCGTTACGGGACTTTACTCTGGAAACACCATATATTTT CASSVTGLYSGNTIYF
TRBJ1-2 - TRBV6-5 once TGTGCCAGCAGCGTACAAGGGGACTATGGCTACACCTTC CASSVQGDYGYTF
TRBJ2-7 TRBD1 TRBV28 - TGTGCCAGCAGTTCGACACGACAGGGATTCTCCTACGAGCAGTACTTC CASSSTRQGFSYEQYF
TRBJ1-1 - TRBV29-1 - TGCAGCGTTGAAGACCGGGGGGGGAACACTGAAGCTTTCTTT CSVEDRGGNTEAFF
TRBJ2-1 - TRBV12-3/TRBV12-4 - TGTGCCAGCAGTTTACTAGCCGGTAATGAGCAGTTCTTC CASSLLAGNEQFF
TRBJ1-2 - TRBV9 - TGTGCCAGCAAAGACAGCTCATATGGCTACACCTTC CASKDSSYGYTF
TRBJ1-6 TRBD1 TRBV2 - TGTGCCAGCAGCCACCGGGACAGGGTCTCCCCCCTATATAATTCACCCCTCCACTTT CASSHRDRVSPLYNSPLHF
TRBJ1-2 - TRBV6-5 once TGTGCCAGCAGTTCCCGGGACACCAAATATGGCTACACCTTC CASSSRDTKYGYTF
TRBJ2-7 TRBD1 TRBV6-6 - TGTGCCAGCAGTTACTCACAGGGGAGCCAAATGTACGAGCAGTACTTC CASSYSQGSQMYEQYF
TRBJ1-2 TRBD1 TRBV7-9 many TGTGCCAGCAGCTTAGCCCTTGGTGAGGGGGCGGGCTATGGCTACACCTTC CASSLALGEGAGYGYTF
TRBJ2-1 - TRBV7-2 - TGTGCCAGCAGCCCGGACACATCCTCGCCCTACAATGAGCAGTTCTTC CASSPDTSSPYNEQFF
TRBJ2-1 - TRBV12-3/TRBV12-4 - TGTGCCAGCAGTTTCAGACTGATACATGAGCAGTTCTTC CASSFRLIHEQFF